These 2 T cell receptor beta chains came from one sample sequenced in a study of blood T cells in healthy people across ages. A second roughly 6 to 12 cycle PCR used barcoded and J-beta primers. In TCRdb, the 5' RACE reads were re-called with MiXCR into one record per CDR3 protein. This table has about 720,000 distinct CDR3 sequences, approximately 21% appearing once. Sequencing was performed on blood. The receptors come from a man aged 65 to 85 in good health.

This chain connects TRBV4-1 to TRBJ1-4; D may be TRBD1 (6 bases). In germline, CDR1 is MGHRA, CDR2 YSYEKL. Trimming removed 0 bases from V and 7 bases from J, with 12 bases in between. The length of the CDR3 is 15 residues. CDR3 in DNA: TGCGCCAGCAGCCAAGACTGGGGGACAAGTGAAAAACTGTTTTTT. It is translated as CASSQDWGTSEKLFF.

This clonotype was detected only once. The chain joins TRBV6-5 to TRBJ1-4, with a tentative D call TRBD1 (6 bases). V shed 6 bases and J shed 0 bases, with 11 bases lying between them. This CDR3 has 15 residues. Germline values: CDR1 MNHEY, CDR2 SVGAGI. The CDR3 DNA sequence: TGTGCCAGCAGGGGGGGGCCTGCAACTAATGAAAAACTGTTTTTT. As protein: CASRGGPATNEKLFF.